The 19 T cell receptor beta chains given below trace back to one sample, sequenced in a study of blood T cell repertoires in COVID-19. Measured with immunoSEQ multiplex PCR; TCRdb has only the in-frame clones, and not every one. Of around 220,000 clones listed, about four fifths are singletons. What was sequenced was peripheral blood. Every receptor here comes from an elderly woman with acute or convalescent COVID-19.

The rearrangement links TRBV5-4 to TRBJ2-2; TRBD1 matches 7 bases. From germline, CDR1 is SGHNT and CDR2 YYREEE (reference sequence). This CDR3 is built from 16 residues. V gave up 0 bases and J gave up 6 bases; unmatched junction bases: 8. The CDR3 DNA reads as TGTGCCAGCAGCTTGGGACAGGGTGTGAAGGCCGGGGAGCTGTTTTTT. This encodes CASSLGQGVKAGELFF.

The V gene is TRBV7-6, the J gene TRBJ2-5, with 13 bases that match TRBD2. CDR3 length: 16 residues. With V trimmed by 5 bases and J by 4 bases, 7 bases remained unmatched. The V gene's germline CDR1 is SGHVS and CDR2 FNYEAQ. The CDR3 protein is CASSPPGLAGVETQYF. The CDR3 DNA reads TGTGCCAGCAGCCCACCTGGACTAGCGGGAGTAGAGACCCAGTACTTC.

The chain links TRBV4-1 to TRBJ1-5; D might be TRBD1 (6 bases). The germline V gene has CDR1 MGHRA and CDR2 YSYEKL. The V gene lost 3 bases and the J gene lost 6 bases, with 15 bases spanning the gap. The CDR3 contains 15 residues. CDR3 region: CASSQLLQGGQPQHF. In DNA, the CDR3 is TGCGCCAGCAGCCAGCTCCTACAGGGCGGTCAGCCCCAGCATTTT.

V usage is TRBV30 and J usage is TRBJ1-2; D may be TRBD1 (6 bases). Deletions cut 5 bases from V and 8 bases from J, with 18 bases between. Germline V CDR1 and CDR2: GTSNPN, SVGIG (reference sequence). CDR3 length: 13 amino acids. The CDR3 nucleotides are TGTGCCTGGGCCCCTTACGACAGGCCGGGCTACACCTTC. Its translation is CAWAPYDRPGYTF.

V is TRBV5-1 and J is TRBJ1-6, with 9 bases identical to TRBD1. V lost 0 bases and J lost 7; bases outside the gene matches: 5. Germline CDR1 is SGHRS and CDR2 is YFSETQ. CDR3 size: 16 residues. CDR3 in DNA: TGCGCCAGCAGCTTGGCCTTGGGACAGGGAAATTCACCCCTCCACTTT. This sequence encodes CASSLALGQGNSPLHF.

DNA of the CDR3: TGTGCCAGTACGCTAGCAGACACTCGGCACACTGAAGCTTTCTTT. It is translated as CASTLADTRHTEAFF. This chain uses TRBV19 with TRBJ1-1; unclear D gene. Trimming took 7 bases from V and 3 from J, leaving 18 bases between them. Germline loops: CDR1 LNHDA, CDR2 SQIVND (reference sequence). This CDR3 is 15 amino acids long.

This clone was seen once. The gene calls are TRBV6-4 and TRBJ1-6; 9 nucleotides align to TRBD1. The V segment lost 5 bases and the J segment 9 bases; nucleotides outside the gene matches: 5. Germline V lookup: CDR1 MRHNA, CDR2 SNTAGT. CDR3 length equals 14 residues. The DNA of the CDR3 is TGTGCCAGCAGTCGGGACAGGGAGTCTTCACCCCTCCACTTT. Encoded protein: CASSRDRESSPLHF.

This chain uses TRBV5-1 with TRBJ1-1; D is unclear. With 5 bases removed from V and 0 bases from J, the gap between germline ends came to 11 bases. This CDR3 has 14 amino acids. The germline V gene has CDR1 SGHRS and CDR2 YFSETQ. The CDR3 is CASRAPTLNTEAFF. CDR3 in DNA: TGCGCCAGCAGGGCCCCCACCCTGAACACTGAAGCTTTCTTT.

The J gene is TRBJ1-5, the V gene TRBV4-2; 12 bases are shared with TRBD1. The V and J ends lost 3 bases and 6 bases, in that order; junction bases with no gene match: 3. The CDR3 has 15 amino acids. Germline V gene sequence: CDR1 LGHNA, CDR2 YNFKEQ. CDR3 nucleotide sequence: TGTGCCAGCAGCCAGGGACAGGGGGCCTTTCAGCCCCAGCATTTT. Residues: CASSQGQGAFQPQHF.

The chain links TRBV6-2 or TRBV6-3 to TRBJ2-5, with D perhaps matching TRBD2 (7 bases). The CDR3 is 15 amino acids. Trimming took off 2 bases at V and 4 bases at J, with 14 bases between the two ends. Per germline, CDR1 MNHEY and CDR2 SVGEGT. The CDR3 sequence: CASSYGGAIGETQYF. CDR3 nucleotide sequence: TGTGCCAGCAGTTACGGGGGGGCCATCGGAGAGACCCAGTACTTC.

Comments on this clone: Other DNA sequences in the sample encode the same CDR3. CDR3 loop: CASSIGWTGGNGNTIYF. The CDR3 DNA is TGTGCCAGTAGTATAGGATGGACAGGGGGCAATGGAAACACCATATATTTT. This chain links TRBV19 with TRBJ1-3; 11 bases map to TRBD1. Germline assignment: CDR1 LNHDA and CDR2 SQIVND (reference sequence). Trimming removed 1 base from V and 3 bases from J; junction bases left unmatched: 5. This CDR3 region has 17 residues.

The CDR3 coding sequence is TGTGCTTGGGGGAGCGTAGGGGGCGTCTCCGAGCAGTACTTC. The encoded protein is CAWGSVGGVSEQYF. The J gene is TRBJ2-7, the V gene TRBV2; 7 bases are shared with TRBD1. Germline loops: CDR1 SNHLY, CDR2 FYNNEI. CDR3 length equals 14 residues.

This clone appeared a few times. This sequence joins TRBV6-2 or TRBV6-3 and TRBJ1-1; a weak D match, TRBD1 (6 bases). Germline V CDR1 and CDR2: MNHEY, SVGEGT. V lost 2 bases to trimming and J lost 0 bases, with 19 bases between them. This CDR3 is 18 amino acids long. The CDR3 DNA sequence: TGTGCCAGCAGTTACGACTATGAGCCGGGACAAATGAACACTGAAGCTTTCTTT. The encoded protein is CASSYDYEPGQMNTEAFF.

V gene TRBV19 combines with J gene TRBJ2-6; a weak D match, TRBD2 (6 bases). V dropped 1 base and J dropped 12 bases, with 19 bases sitting between them. The germline V gene has CDR1 LNHDA and CDR2 SQIVND (reference sequence). CDR3 length equals 16 residues. In DNA form, the CDR3 reads TGTGCCAGTAGTATAGTACGGAGGGGTTACGAGCGCGTCCTGACTTTC. As protein: CASSIVRRGYERVLTF.

This clone was seen many times. The chain has TRBV5-8 and TRBJ1-4; D is uncertain. V shed 4 bases and J shed 0 bases, with 13 bases lying between them. CDR1 and CDR2 (germline): SGHTS, YDEGEE. This CDR3 contains 16 residues. Here the CDR3 reads CASSPGGRATNEKLFF. The CDR3 region has the DNA TGTGCCAGCAGCCCCGGAGGGCGGGCAACTAATGAAAAACTGTTTTTT.

This clone turned up a few times. J is TRBJ2-1 and V is TRBV5-1, with 8 bases aligning to TRBD1. The CDR3 loop spans 16 amino acids. The trim removed 0 bases at V and 7 bases at J, leaving 9 bases unmatched. The germline gives CDR1 SGHRS, CDR2 YFSETQ. Here the CDR3 reads CASSLGGTGVQNEQFF. As DNA, the CDR3 is TGCGCCAGCAGCTTGGGAGGGACAGGCGTACAGAATGAGCAGTTCTTC.

The DNA of the CDR3 is TGTGCCAGCAGCCCCACGGGTCAGCGAATGAACACTGAAGCTTTCTTT. Amino acid sequence: CASSPTGQRMNTEAFF. This sequence joins TRBV3-1 (or the pseudogene TRBV3-2) and TRBJ1-1; D gene unclear. This CDR3 comprises 16 residues. V was trimmed by 4 bases and J by 0 bases, leaving 15 bases between them. The germline V gene has CDR1 LGHDT and CDR2 YNNKEL (reference sequence).

This clone came up a few times. The genes are TRBV19 and TRBJ2-1; 7 nucleotides match TRBD1. Looked up from germline, CDR1 is LNHDA and CDR2 is SQIVND (reference sequence). The junction had 4 bases not matched to a gene; V was cut back by 5 bases and J by 6 bases. The CDR3 runs 13 residues. CDR3 sequence: CASSRDRINEQFF. CDR3 in DNA: TGTGCCAGTAGTCGGGACAGAATCAATGAGCAGTTCTTC.

This chain connects TRBV19 to TRBJ2-5; 10 bases agree with TRBD1. The CDR3 length is 15 residues. Germline V gives CDR1 LNHDA, CDR2 SQIVND (reference sequence). Trimming took 6 bases from V and 2 from J; bases not matched to a gene: 6. The CDR3 loop is CASRDRGVTQETQYF. The CDR3 nucleotides read TGTGCCAGTAGGGACAGGGGGGTCACGCAAGAGACCCAGTACTTC.